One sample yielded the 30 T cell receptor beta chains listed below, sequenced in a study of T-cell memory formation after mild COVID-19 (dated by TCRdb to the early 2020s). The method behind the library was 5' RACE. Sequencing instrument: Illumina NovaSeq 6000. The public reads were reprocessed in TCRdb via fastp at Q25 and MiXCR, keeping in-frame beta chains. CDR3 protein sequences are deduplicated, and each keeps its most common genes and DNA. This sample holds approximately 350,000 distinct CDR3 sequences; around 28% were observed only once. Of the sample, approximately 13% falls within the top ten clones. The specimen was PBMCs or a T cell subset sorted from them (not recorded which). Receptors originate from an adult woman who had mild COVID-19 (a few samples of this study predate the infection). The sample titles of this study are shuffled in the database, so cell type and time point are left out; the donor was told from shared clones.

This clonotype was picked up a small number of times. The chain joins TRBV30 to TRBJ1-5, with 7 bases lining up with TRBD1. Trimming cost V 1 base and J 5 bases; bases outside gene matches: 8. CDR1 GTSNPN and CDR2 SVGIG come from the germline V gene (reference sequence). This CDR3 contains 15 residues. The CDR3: CAWSEQGGPHQPQHF. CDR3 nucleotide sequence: TGTGCCTGGAGTGAGCAGGGGGGGCCCCATCAGCCCCAGCATTTT. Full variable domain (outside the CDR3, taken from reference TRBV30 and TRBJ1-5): SQTIHQWPATLVQPVGSPLSLECTVEGTSNPNLYWYRQAAGRGLQLLFYSVGIGQISSEVPQNLSASRPQDRQFILSSKKLLLSDSGFYLCAWSEQGGPHQPQHFGDGTRLSIL.

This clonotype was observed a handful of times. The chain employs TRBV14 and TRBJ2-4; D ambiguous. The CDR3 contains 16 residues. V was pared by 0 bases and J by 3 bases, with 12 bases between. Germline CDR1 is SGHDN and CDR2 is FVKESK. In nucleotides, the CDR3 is TGTGCCAGCAGCCAAGAGGACCTTCCCTTCAAAAACATTCAGTACTTC. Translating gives CASSQEDLPFKNIQYF.

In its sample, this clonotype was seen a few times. The CDR3 sequence: CASSRGLFHEQYF. As DNA, the CDR3 is TGTGCCAGCAGCCGCGGACTATTTCACGAGCAGTACTTC. The V gene is TRBV4-2, the J gene TRBJ2-7; TRBD2 is a possible D gene (6 bases). V was trimmed by 4 bases and J by 5 bases, leaving 12 bases between them. The CDR3 length is 13 residues. Per the germline V gene, CDR1 is LGHNA and CDR2 is YNFKEQ.

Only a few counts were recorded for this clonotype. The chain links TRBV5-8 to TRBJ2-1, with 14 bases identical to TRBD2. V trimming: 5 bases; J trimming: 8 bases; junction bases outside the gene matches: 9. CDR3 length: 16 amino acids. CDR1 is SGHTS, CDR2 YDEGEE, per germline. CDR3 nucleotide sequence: TGTGCCAGCAGGAGAAGGGGACTAGCGGGAGTCCATGAGCAGTTCTTC. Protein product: CASRRRGLAGVHEQFF.

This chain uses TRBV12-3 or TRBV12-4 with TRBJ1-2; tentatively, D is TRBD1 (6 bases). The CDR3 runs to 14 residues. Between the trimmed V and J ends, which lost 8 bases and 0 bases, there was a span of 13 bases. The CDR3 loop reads CASRWGPSNYGYTF. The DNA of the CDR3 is TGTGCCAGCCGGTGGGGGCCTTCTAACTATGGCTACACCTTC.

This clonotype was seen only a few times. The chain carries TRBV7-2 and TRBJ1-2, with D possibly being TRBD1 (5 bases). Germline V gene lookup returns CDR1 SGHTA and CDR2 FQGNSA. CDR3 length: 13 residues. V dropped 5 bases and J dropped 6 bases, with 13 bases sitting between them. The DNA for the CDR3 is TGTGCCAGCAGCCCAAGTATGGGGGATGGCTACACCTTC. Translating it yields CASSPSMGDGYTF.

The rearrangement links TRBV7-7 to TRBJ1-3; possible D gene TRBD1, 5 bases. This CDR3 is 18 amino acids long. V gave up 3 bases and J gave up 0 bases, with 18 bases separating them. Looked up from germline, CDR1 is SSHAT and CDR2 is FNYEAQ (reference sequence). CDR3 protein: CASSLLPPGTDSGNTIYF. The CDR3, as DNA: TGTGCCAGCAGCTTGTTACCCCCGGGGACCGACTCTGGAAACACCATATATTTT.

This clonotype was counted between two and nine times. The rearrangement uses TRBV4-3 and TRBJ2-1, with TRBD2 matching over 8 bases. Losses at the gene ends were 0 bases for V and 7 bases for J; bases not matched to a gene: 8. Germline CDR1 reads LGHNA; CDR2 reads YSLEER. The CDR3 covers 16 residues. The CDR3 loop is CASSQDYSGRGNEQFF. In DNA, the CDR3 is TGCGCCAGCAGCCAAGATTACAGCGGGAGAGGAAATGAGCAGTTCTTC.

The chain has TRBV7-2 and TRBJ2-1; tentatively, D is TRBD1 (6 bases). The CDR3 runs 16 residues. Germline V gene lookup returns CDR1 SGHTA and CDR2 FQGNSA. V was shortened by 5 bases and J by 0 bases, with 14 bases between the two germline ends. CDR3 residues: CASSRNQGPSYNEQFF. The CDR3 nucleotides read TGTGCCAGCAGCCGAAACCAGGGGCCCTCCTACAATGAGCAGTTCTTC.

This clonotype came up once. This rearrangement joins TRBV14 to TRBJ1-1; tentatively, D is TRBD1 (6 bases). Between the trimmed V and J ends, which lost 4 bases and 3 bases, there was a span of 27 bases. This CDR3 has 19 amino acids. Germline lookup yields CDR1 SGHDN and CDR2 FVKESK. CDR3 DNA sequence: TGTGCCAGCAGCCGAGGAGGAGGAGGGGGTATTCTCGGGTACACTGAAGCTTTCTTT. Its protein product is CASSRGGGGGILGYTEAFF.

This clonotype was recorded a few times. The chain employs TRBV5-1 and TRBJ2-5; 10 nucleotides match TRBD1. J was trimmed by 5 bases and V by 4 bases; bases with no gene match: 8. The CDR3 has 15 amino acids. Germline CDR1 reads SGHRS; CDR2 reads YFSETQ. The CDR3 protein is CASSPGQGWRETQYF. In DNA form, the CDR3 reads TGCGCCAGCAGCCCGGGACAGGGGTGGCGGGAGACCCAGTACTTC.

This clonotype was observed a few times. The chain's CDR3 is CASSPSMGGRHTGELFF. CDR3 nucleotides: TGCGCCAGCAGCCCCAGTATGGGCGGGAGACACACCGGGGAGCTGTTTTTT. V and J are TRBV4-3 and TRBJ2-2; 7 nucleotides match TRBD2. V was pared by 4 bases and J by 3 bases, with 11 bases of the junction left unmatched. The CDR3 consists of 17 residues. Germline V gene data show CDR1 as LGHNA and CDR2 as YSLEER.

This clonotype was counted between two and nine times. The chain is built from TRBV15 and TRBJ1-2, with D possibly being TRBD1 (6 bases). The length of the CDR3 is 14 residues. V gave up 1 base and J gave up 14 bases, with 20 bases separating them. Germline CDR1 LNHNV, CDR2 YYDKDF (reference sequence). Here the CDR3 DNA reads TGTGCCACCAGCAGAGCGGACAGTCTGCGAGTAAGGACCTTC. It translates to CATSRADSLRVRTF.

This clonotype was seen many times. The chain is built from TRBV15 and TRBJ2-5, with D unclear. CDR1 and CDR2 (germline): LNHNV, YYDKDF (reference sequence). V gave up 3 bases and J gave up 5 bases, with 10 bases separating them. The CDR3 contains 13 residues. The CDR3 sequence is CATSSSGAETQYF. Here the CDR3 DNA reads TGTGCCACCAGCAGTAGTGGCGCGGAGACCCAGTACTTC. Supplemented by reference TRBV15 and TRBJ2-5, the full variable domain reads DAMVIQNPRYQVTQFGKPVTLSCSQTLNHNVMYWYQQKSSQAPKLLFHYYDKDFNNEADTPDNFQSRRPNTSFCFLDIRSPGLGDTAMYLCATSSSGAETQYFGPGTRLLVL.

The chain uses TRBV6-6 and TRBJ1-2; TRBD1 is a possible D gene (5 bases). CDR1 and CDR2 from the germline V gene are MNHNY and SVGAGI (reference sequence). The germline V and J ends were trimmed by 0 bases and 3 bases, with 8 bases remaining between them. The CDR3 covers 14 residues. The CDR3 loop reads CASSYSDMHYGYTF. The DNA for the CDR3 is TGTGCCAGCAGTTACTCGGACATGCACTATGGCTACACCTTC.

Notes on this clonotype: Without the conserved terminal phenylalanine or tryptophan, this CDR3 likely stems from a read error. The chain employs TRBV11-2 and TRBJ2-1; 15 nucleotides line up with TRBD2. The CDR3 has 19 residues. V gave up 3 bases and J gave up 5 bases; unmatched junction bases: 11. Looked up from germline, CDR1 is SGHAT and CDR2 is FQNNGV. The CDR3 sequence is CASSFQIGRTSGRDNEQFL. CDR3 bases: TGTGCCAGCAGCTTTCAGATTGGTAGGACTAGCGGGAGGGACAATGAGCAGTTCTTA.

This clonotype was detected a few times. The CDR3 DNA is TGCGCCAGCAGCCTAAAGCCTCCGGGACAGGGTAACACCGGGGAGCTGTTTTTT. It encodes CASSLKPPGQGNTGELFF. The chain is built from TRBV5-1 and TRBJ2-2; TRBD1 matches 9 bases. V lost 4 bases to trimming and J lost 2 bases; unmatched junction nucleotides: 12. This CDR3 region has 18 residues. The germline gives CDR1 SGHRS, CDR2 YFSETQ.

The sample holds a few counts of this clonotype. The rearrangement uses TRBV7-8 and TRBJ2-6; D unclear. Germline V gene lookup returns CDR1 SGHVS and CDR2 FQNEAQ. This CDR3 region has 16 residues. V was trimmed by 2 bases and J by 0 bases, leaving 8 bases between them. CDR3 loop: CASSLLGSSGANVLTF. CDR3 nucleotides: TGTGCCAGCAGCTTATTGGGTAGCTCTGGGGCCAACGTCCTGACTTTC.

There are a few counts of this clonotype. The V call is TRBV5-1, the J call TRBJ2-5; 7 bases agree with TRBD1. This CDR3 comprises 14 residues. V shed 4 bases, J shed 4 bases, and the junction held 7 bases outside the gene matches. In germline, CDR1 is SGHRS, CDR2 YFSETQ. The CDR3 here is CASSRDRVPETQYF. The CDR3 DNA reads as TGCGCCAGCAGCCGAGACAGGGTGCCAGAGACCCAGTACTTC.

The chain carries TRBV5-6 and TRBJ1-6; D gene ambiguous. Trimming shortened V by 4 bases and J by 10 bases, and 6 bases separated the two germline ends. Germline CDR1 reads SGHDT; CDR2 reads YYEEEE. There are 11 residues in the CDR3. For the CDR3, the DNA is TGTGCCAGCAGCGCTGGATCACCCCTCCACTTT. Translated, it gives CASSAGSPLHF.

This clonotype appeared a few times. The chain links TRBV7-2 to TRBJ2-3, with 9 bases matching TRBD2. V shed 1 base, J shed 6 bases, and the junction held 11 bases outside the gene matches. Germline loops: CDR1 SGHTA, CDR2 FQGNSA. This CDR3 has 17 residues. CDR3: CASSLEGLARTGDTQYF. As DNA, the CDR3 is TGTGCCAGCAGCTTAGAAGGACTAGCGCGAACCGGGGATACGCAGTATTTT.

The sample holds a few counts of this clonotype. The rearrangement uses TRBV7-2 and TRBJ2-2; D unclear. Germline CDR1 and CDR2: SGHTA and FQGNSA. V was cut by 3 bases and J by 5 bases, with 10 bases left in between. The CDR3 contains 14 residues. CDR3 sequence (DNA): TGTGCCAGCAGCTTGGGTGGGCCTACCGGGGAGCTGTTTTTT. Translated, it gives CASSLGGPTGELFF.

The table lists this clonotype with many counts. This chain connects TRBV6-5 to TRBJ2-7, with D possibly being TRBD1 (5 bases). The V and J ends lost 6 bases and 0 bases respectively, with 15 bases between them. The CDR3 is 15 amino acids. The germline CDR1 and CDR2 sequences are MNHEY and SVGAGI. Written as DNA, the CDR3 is TGTGCCAGCAGGAAGGGGCAGAGTGGCTCCTACGAGCAGTACTTC. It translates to CASRKGQSGSYEQYF.

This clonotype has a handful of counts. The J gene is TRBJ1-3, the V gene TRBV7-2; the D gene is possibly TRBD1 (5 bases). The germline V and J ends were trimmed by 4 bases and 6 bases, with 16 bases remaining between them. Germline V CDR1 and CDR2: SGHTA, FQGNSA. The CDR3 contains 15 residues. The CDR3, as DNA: TGTGCCAGCAGCTCAGCGGGGGGAACTGTAAACACCATATATTTT. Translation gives CASSSAGGTVNTIYF. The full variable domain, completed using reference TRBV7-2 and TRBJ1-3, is GAGVSQSPSNKVTEKGKDVELRCDPISGHTALYWYRQSLGQGLEFLIYFQGNSAPDKSGLPSDRFSAERTGGSVSTLTIQRTQQEDSAVYLCASSSAGGTVNTIYFGEGSWLTVV.

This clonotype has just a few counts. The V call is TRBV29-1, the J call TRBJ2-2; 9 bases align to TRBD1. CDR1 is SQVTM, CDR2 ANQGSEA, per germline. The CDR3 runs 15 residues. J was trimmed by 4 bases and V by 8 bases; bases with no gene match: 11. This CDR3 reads CSSRTGTGTTGELFF. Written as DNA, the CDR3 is TGCAGCTCTAGGACCGGGACAGGGACCACCGGGGAGCTGTTTTTT.

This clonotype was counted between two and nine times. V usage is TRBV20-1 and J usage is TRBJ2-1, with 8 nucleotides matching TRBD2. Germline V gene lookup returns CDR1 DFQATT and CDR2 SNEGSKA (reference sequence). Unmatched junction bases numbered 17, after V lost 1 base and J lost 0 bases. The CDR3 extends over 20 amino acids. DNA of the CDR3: TGCAGTGCTAGAGGCCGGATTGAATCGGGGGGGGTGAGCTCCTACAATGAGCAGTTCTTC. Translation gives CSARGRIESGGVSSYNEQFF.

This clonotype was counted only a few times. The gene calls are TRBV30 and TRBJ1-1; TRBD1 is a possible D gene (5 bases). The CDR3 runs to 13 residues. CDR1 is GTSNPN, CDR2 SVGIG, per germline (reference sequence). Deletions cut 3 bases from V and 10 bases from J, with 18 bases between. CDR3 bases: TGTGCCTGGAGATTCGCCTGGGGCCCGGGAGCTTTCTTT. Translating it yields CAWRFAWGPGAFF.

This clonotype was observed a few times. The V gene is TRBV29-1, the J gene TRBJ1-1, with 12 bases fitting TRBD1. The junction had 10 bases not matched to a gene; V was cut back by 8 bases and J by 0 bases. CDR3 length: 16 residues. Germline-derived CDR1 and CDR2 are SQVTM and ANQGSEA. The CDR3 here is CSSGGDRGLMNTEAFF. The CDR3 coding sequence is TGCAGCTCCGGGGGGGACAGGGGGCTGATGAACACTGAAGCTTTCTTT.

The CDR3 DNA reads as TGTGCCAGCAGCTTGGGGAATCCAGAGGCCTACGAGCAGTACTTC. This codes for CASSLGNPEAYEQYF. The chain combines TRBV5-5 with TRBJ2-7; D gene unclear. The CDR3 extends over 15 amino acids. V lost 0 bases and J 2 bases, leaving 12 bases between the germline ends. Germline CDR1 is SGHKS and CDR2 is YYEKEE (reference sequence).

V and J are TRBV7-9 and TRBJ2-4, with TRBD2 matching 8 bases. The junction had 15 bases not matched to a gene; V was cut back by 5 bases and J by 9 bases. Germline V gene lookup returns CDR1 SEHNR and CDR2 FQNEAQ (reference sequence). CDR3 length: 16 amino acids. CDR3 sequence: CASSRAGVTPSPIQYF. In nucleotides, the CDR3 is TGTGCCAGCAGCCGAGCGGGAGTCACCCCCAGCCCCATTCAGTACTTC.